This T cell receptor (delta chain) came from a study of Vδ1+ human thymocytes. General observations from the study: Unlike peripheral blood Vdelta1+ controls, thymic delta-chain sequences included 15% to 25% Vdelta2 and few Vdelta3. Thymic TRG and TRD repertoires appeared highly polyclonal.

Alphabeta T cells were depleted, then CD3+ Vdelta1+ Vdelta2- thymocytes were FACS-sorted. Sorted Vdelta1+ thymocytes were about 98% to 99.6% pure. This CDR3 comprises 18 residues. Trimming at V came to 1 base and at J to 0 bases, leaving 10 bases not matched to a gene. Germline-derived CDR1 and CDR2 are TSWWSYY and QGS. Extracted RNA was reverse transcribed into cDNA. Multiplex PCR used pooled V-gene forward primers and a constant-region reverse primer to amplify CDR3s. TCRdb called clones from the multiplex PCR reads again using CATT. The top ten hold around 0.5% of the sample, which has 45,000 to 60,000 delta-chain clones, about 15% seen once. This clone was seen only a few times. The antigen remains unidentified.

Sequencing was performed on Vdelta1+ gamma-delta thymocytes from the thymus. Noted subset: FACS-sorted CD3+ TCRalphabeta- TCRVdelta1+ TCRVdelta2- thymocytes. The TCR sequence derives from a boy under two years old who had congenital heart surgery. The gene calls are TRDV1 and TRDJ1, with 8 bases identical to TRDD3. The CDR3 protein is CALGERPTGGLYTDKLIF. The CDR3 DNA reads as TGTGCTCTTGGGGAACGCCCAACTGGGGGGTTGTACACCGATAAACTCATCTTT.